The 27 T cell receptor beta chains in this list originate from one sample, sequenced in a study of metastatic and nonmetastatic thyroid tumors. All patients reached thyroid surgery having received no treatment beforehand. TCRdb recomputed clones from the PCR reads via MiXCR. Found here are tens of thousands of clones, roughly half of them singletons; the top ten hold around a quarter. The sample taken for sequencing was tumor tissue. Source of these receptors: a male donor with papillary thyroid cancer or a benign thyroid nodule (not recorded which). Some clones in this sample may be carry-over from other donors' samples.

This clone appeared a few times. The rearrangement uses TRBV25-1 and TRBJ2-1; TRBD2 agrees at 8 bases. The junction had 11 bases not matched to a gene; V was cut back by 4 bases and J by 9 bases. This CDR3 is 15 amino acids long. Germline V gene sequence: CDR1 MGHDK, CDR2 SYGVNS. The CDR3 loop reads CASSAHGRDRPEQFF. In DNA form, the CDR3 reads TGTGCCAGCAGTGCCCACGGGAGGGACCGCCCTGAGCAGTTCTTC.

The V gene is TRBV6-1, the J gene TRBJ1-2, with 7 nucleotides matching TRBD1. CDR1 is MNHNS and CDR2 is SASEGT in the germline V gene. J gave up 4 bases and V 3 bases, and 2 bases lay outside the gene matches. CDR3 length: 13 residues. CDR3 DNA: TGTGCCAGCAGTGACCCAGGGGGCTATGGCTACACCTTC. It specifies CASSDPGGYGYTF.

By share of the sample, this clone is medium-sized (0.01 to 0.1%). The J gene is TRBJ2-7, the V gene TRBV19; the D gene could be TRBD1 or TRBD2 (5 bases each). CDR1 is LNHDA and CDR2 is SQIVND in the germline V gene (reference sequence). This CDR3 spans 12 amino acids. V shed 7 bases and J shed 2 bases, with 9 bases lying between them. CDR3 in amino acids: CASKGPPYEQYF. The DNA of the CDR3 is TGTGCCAGTAAGGGACCACCCTACGAGCAGTACTTC.

The rearrangement joins TRBV10-2 to TRBJ2-3, with D uncertain. Germline-derived CDR1 and CDR2 are WSHSY and SAAADI. V lost 3 bases and J 4 bases, leaving 5 bases between the germline ends. This CDR3 comprises 12 residues. The CDR3: CASSDPSDTQYF. The CDR3 nucleotides read TGCGCCAGCAGTGACCCTTCAGATACGCAGTATTTT.

This clone was detected only a few times. The chain joins TRBV6-1 to TRBJ1-6; 10 bases map to TRBD1. The CDR3 contains 17 residues. The V and J ends lost 2 bases and 5 bases, in that order; junction bases with no gene match: 6. CDR1 is MNHNS and CDR2 is SASEGT in the germline V gene. DNA of the CDR3: TGTGCCAGCAGTGAACGGGACAGGGGTAGGAATAATTCACCCCTCCACTTT. Protein sequence: CASSERDRGRNNSPLHF.

Note on this clone: Other DNA sequences in the same sample also yield this CDR3. This chain connects TRBV6-1 to TRBJ1-2; no clear D. This CDR3 spans 13 amino acids. V dropped 10 bases and J dropped 2 bases, with 14 bases sitting between them. CDR1 is MNHNS, CDR2 SASEGT, per germline. CDR3 amino acids: CATAPGGNYGYTF. DNA of the CDR3: TGTGCCACCGCCCCGGGTGGAAACTATGGCTACACCTTC.

This clone was detected a few times. The rearrangement links TRBV6-1 to TRBJ2-5, with TRBD1 matching 10 bases. This CDR3 has 16 amino acids. V was pared by 5 bases and J by 5 bases, with 11 bases of the junction left unmatched. Germline loops: CDR1 MNHNS, CDR2 SASEGT. Here the CDR3 DNA reads TGTGCCAGCAGTAAAAGCGCGGGACAGGGGACGGAGACCCAGTACTTC. Its translation: CASSKSAGQGTETQYF.

The rearrangement links TRBV7-9 to TRBJ2-7; 10 positions match TRBD2. CDR3 length equals 14 residues. The ends lost 4 bases at V and 5 bases at J; junction bases unmatched: 5. Germline CDR1 SEHNR, CDR2 FQNEAQ (reference sequence). The CDR3 DNA follows: TGTGCCAGCAGCTCGGCTAGCGGGAGCGACGAGCAGTACTTC. It specifies CASSSASGSDEQYF.

This clone was picked up a small number of times. This sequence joins TRBV28 and TRBJ1-2; no clear D. Germline CDR1 and CDR2: MDHEN and SYDVKM. The CDR3 spans 12 residues. The ends were cut back, 5 bases at V and 8 bases at J, with 12 bases in the middle. In DNA, the CDR3 is TGTGCCAGCAGTGGGCTTGAGGCCGGCTACACCTTC. Its protein is CASSGLEAGYTF.

CDR3 sequence (DNA): TGCGCCAGCAGCCAAGGGCCAGGGGGCTCCCCGCAGTACTTC. It encodes CASSQGPGGSPQYF. The J gene is TRBJ2-7, the V gene TRBV4-1; TRBD1 aligns across 8 bases. V trimming: 1 base; J trimming: 9 bases; junction bases outside the gene matches: 8. The germline V gene has CDR1 MGHRA and CDR2 YSYEKL. The CDR3 consists of 14 residues.

V usage is TRBV6-5 and J usage is TRBJ2-5, with a possible D match to TRBD2 (6 bases). Trimming shortened V by 4 bases and J by 1 base, and 13 bases separated the two germline ends. Germline V lookup: CDR1 MNHEY, CDR2 SVGAGI. This CDR3 comprises 15 residues. CDR3 coding DNA: TGTGCCAGCAGTTCTTTGGGACTCTCCCAAGAGACCCAGTACTTC. Its protein is CASSSLGLSQETQYF.

The chain joins TRBV2 to TRBJ2-7; a weak D match, TRBD2 (5 bases). The CDR3 has 13 residues. CDR1 is SNHLY, CDR2 FYNNEI, per germline. V lost 5 bases, J lost 2 bases, and 10 bases lay in between. The chain's CDR3 is CASSLDGAYEQYF. DNA for the CDR3: TGTGCCAGCAGTTTGGACGGGGCCTACGAGCAGTACTTC. Full variable domain (missing parts from reference TRBV2 and TRBJ2-7): EPEVTQTPSHQVTQMGQEVILRCVPISNHLYFYWYRQILGQKVEFLVSFYNNEISEKSEIFDDQFSVERPDGSNFTLKIRSTKLEDSAMYFCASSLDGAYEQYFGPGTRLTVT.

This clone showed up just a few times. V usage is TRBV11-2 and J usage is TRBJ2-2, with D perhaps TRBD2 (6 bases). This CDR3 has 14 residues. V lost 2 bases and J 6 bases, leaving 10 bases between the germline ends. CDR1 and CDR2 from the germline V gene are SGHAT and FQNNGV. CDR3 nucleotides: TGTGCCAGCAGCTTAAACCCGGGAGCCGGGGAGCTGTTTTTT. Translation: CASSLNPGAGELFF. Complete variable domain (other parts from reference TRBV11-2 and TRBJ2-2): EAGVAQSPRYKIIEKRQSVAFWCNPISGHATLYWYQQILGQGPKLLIQFQNNGVVDDSQLPKDRFSAERLKGVDSTLKIQPAKLEDSAVYLCASSLNPGAGELFFGEGSRLTVL.

The CDR3: CASSWSQVSYEQYF. As DNA, the CDR3 is TGTGCCAGCAGTTGGTCTCAGGTCTCCTACGAGCAGTACTTC. The chain joins TRBV6-2 or TRBV6-3 to TRBJ2-7; D gene ambiguous. Germline V gene data show CDR1 as MNHEY and CDR2 as SVGEGT. The CDR3 is 14 amino acids. V lost 4 bases and J lost 0, with 10 bases in between.

J is TRBJ2-3 and V is TRBV15, with D uncertain. Germline V lookup: CDR1 LNHNV, CDR2 YYDKDF (reference sequence). The CDR3 sequence is 13 residues long. V lost 3 bases and J 2 bases, leaving 6 bases between the germline ends. The CDR3 coding sequence is TGTGCCACCAGCAGTAGGTACACAGATACGCAGTATTTT. Its protein is CATSSRYTDTQYF.

This chain links TRBV30 with TRBJ2-7; unclear D gene. From germline, CDR1 is GTSNPN and CDR2 SVGIG (reference sequence). The V and J ends lost 1 base and 5 bases respectively, with 6 bases between them. The CDR3 extends over 11 amino acids. The DNA of the CDR3 is TGTGCCTGGAGTGGTTTCGACGAGCAGTACTTC. Translating gives CAWSGFDEQYF.

This clone was recorded a few times. The rearrangement joins TRBV7-8 to TRBJ2-7; weak D call: TRBD2 (7 bases). V was clipped by 5 bases and J by 1 base, with 18 bases between them. The CDR3 runs 16 residues. Germline loops: CDR1 SGHVS, CDR2 FQNEAQ. CDR3 nucleotide sequence: TGTGCCAGCAGCACAAAATGGGGGCGGGAGTCCTACGAGCAGTACTTC. Amino acids: CASSTKWGRESYEQYF.

The chain couples TRBV20-1 to TRBJ1-3; no clear D. Germline V gives CDR1 DFQATT, CDR2 SNEGSKA (reference sequence). The CDR3 extends over 11 amino acids. Trimming removed 3 bases from V and 2 bases from J, with 2 bases in between. CDR3 residues: CSASAGNTIYF. The CDR3 DNA sequence: TGCAGTGCTAGTGCTGGAAACACCATATATTTT.

The chain carries TRBV15 and TRBJ2-5, with 12 bases matching TRBD2. The junction had 10 bases not matched to a gene; V was cut back by 3 bases and J by 5 bases. Germline CDR1 and CDR2: LNHNV and YYDKDF (reference sequence). The CDR3 extends over 17 amino acids. The CDR3 DNA reads as TGTGCCACCAGCAGTGGACTAGCGGGATGGGATAGGGAGACCCAGTACTTC. It codes for CATSSGLAGWDRETQYF.

DNA for the CDR3: TGTGCCAGCAGTTCTCATCACAGGTCTATGAACACTGAAGCTTTCTTT. This codes for CASSSHHRSMNTEAFF. The chain employs TRBV6-6 and TRBJ1-1; a possible D gene is TRBD1 (5 bases). The CDR3 spans 16 residues. Germline V gene sequence: CDR1 MNHNY, CDR2 SVGAGI (reference sequence). Trimming took 4 bases from V and 0 from J, leaving 15 bases between them.

In this sample, this clone turned up once. The V and J genes are TRBV4-1 and TRBJ2-2; D unclear. CDR1 is MGHRA and CDR2 is YSYEKL in the germline V gene. The CDR3 has 12 amino acids. V lost 3 bases and J lost 3, with 2 bases in between. The CDR3 DNA follows: TGCGCCAGCAGCCAGGACACCGGGGAGCTGTTTTTT. It is translated as CASSQDTGELFF.

The chain links TRBV3-1 to TRBJ2-1, with TRBD1 identical over 9 bases. V lost 4 bases to trimming and J lost 3 bases; unmatched junction nucleotides: 7. This CDR3 is 16 amino acids long. Germline V gene lookup returns CDR1 LGHDT and CDR2 YNNKEL (reference sequence). The CDR3 region is CASSRRQGVIYNEQFF. The CDR3, as DNA: TGTGCCAGCAGCCGAAGACAGGGGGTTATCTACAATGAGCAGTTCTTC.

The chain is built from TRBV7-3 and TRBJ2-7; 7 bases map to TRBD1. CDR3 length equals 16 residues. Germline V gene lookup returns CDR1 SGHTA and CDR2 FQGTGA. With V trimmed by 5 bases and J by 1 base, 11 bases remained unmatched. This CDR3 is CASSPPRQGHSYEQYF. CDR3 coding DNA: TGTGCCAGCAGCCCCCCTCGACAGGGCCATTCCTACGAGCAGTACTTC.

A word on this clone: A much larger clone differs by one base, so this may be a read error. The chain combines TRBV27 with TRBJ2-7, with a weak D call TRBD1 (6 bases). The CDR3 loop spans 14 amino acids. Germline CDR1 reads MNHEY; CDR2 reads SMNVEV (reference sequence). The CDR3 DNA follows: TGTGCCAGCAGTTTATATCTGACAGGAGGCGAGCACTACTTC. This gives the protein CASSLYLTGGEHYF.

The sample holds a few counts of this clone. J is TRBJ1-5 and V is TRBV7-2; TRBD1 matches 9 bases. The germline V gene encodes CDR1 SGHTA and CDR2 FQGNSA. The CDR3 totals 15 residues. Trimming at V came to 5 bases and at J to 4 bases, leaving 6 bases not matched to a gene. DNA for the CDR3: TGTGCCAGCAGCGAGGGACAGGGCGGAAATCAGCCCCAGCATTTT. Translation gives CASSEGQGGNQPQHF.

This clone was detected only a few times. This chain connects TRBV6-1 to TRBJ2-7; no clear D. The germline gives CDR1 MNHNS, CDR2 SASEGT. The CDR3 spans 12 residues. V lost 2 bases to trimming and J lost 3 bases, with 5 bases between them. The CDR3, as DNA: TGTGCCAGCAGTGAATCCGACTACGAGCAGTACTTC. Translating it yields CASSESDYEQYF.

The genes are TRBV5-1 and TRBJ1-3; D gene unclear. Trimming pared 4 bases from V and 0 bases from J, leaving 8 bases between. Per germline, CDR1 SGHRS and CDR2 YFSETQ. This CDR3 comprises 14 residues. In DNA, the CDR3 is TGCGCCAGCAGCCCCGGGCCCTCTGGAAACACCATATATTTT. It specifies CASSPGPSGNTIYF.